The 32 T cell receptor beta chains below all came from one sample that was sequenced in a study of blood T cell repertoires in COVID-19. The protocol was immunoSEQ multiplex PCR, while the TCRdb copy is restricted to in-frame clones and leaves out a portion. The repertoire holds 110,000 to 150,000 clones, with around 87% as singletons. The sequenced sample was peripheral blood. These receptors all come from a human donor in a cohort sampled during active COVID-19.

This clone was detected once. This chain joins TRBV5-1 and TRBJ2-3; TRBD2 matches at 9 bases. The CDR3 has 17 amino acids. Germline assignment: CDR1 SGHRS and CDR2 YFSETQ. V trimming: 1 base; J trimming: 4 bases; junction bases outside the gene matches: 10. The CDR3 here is CASSLIVAGGQADTQYF. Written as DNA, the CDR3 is TGCGCCAGCAGCTTGATAGTGGCGGGGGGGCAGGCAGATACGCAGTATTTT.

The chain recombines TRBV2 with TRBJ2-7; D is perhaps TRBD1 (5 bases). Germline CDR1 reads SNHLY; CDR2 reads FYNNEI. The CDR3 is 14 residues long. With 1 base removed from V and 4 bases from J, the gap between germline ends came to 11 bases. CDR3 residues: CASSEGGRRYEQYF. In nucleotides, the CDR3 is TGTGCCAGCAGTGAAGGGGGCAGGCGATACGAGCAGTACTTC.

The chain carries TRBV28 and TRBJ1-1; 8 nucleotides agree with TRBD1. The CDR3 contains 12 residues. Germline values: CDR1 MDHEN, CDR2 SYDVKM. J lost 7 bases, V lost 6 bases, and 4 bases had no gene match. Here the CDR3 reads CASSRGQGEAFF. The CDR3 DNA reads TGTGCCAGCAGCCGAGGACAGGGTGAAGCTTTCTTT.

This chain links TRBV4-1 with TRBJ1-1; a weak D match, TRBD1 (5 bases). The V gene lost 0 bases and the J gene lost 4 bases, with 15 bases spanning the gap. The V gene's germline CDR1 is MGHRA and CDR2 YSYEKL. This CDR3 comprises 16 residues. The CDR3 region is CASSQEPNRLGTEAFF. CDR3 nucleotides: TGCGCCAGCAGCCAAGAGCCAAACAGGTTGGGCACTGAAGCTTTCTTT.

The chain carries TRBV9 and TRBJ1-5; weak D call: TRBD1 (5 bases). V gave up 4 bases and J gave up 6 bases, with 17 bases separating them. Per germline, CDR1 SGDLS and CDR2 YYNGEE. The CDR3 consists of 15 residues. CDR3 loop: CASSQGGDSSQPQHF. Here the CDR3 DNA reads TGTGCCAGCAGCCAAGGAGGGGATTCGAGTCAGCCCCAGCATTTT.

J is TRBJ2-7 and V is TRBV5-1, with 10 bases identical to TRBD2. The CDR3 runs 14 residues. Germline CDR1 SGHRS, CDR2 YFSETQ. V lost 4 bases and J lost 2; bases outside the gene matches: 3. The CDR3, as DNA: TGCGCCAGCAGCATAGCGGGGGGTACCTACGAGCAGTACTTC. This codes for CASSIAGGTYEQYF.

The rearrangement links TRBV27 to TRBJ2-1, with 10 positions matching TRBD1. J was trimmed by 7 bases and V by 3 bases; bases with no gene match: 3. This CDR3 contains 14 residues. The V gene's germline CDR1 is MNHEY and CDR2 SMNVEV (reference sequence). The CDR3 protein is CASSLRQGANEQFF. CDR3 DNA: TGTGCCAGCAGTTTGCGACAGGGGGCTAATGAGCAGTTCTTC.

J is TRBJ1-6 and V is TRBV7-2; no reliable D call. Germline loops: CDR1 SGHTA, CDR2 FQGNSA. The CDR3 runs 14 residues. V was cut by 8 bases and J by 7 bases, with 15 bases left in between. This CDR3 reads CASRGGGMNSPLHF. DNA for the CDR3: TGTGCCAGCCGGGGAGGCGGGATGAATTCACCCCTCCACTTT.

CDR3 DNA: TGTGCCAGCAGCTTAGGAGCGGGAGAAGGTTCCAATGAGCAGTTCTTC. Amino acid sequence: CASSLGAGEGSNEQFF. The rearrangement uses TRBV7-7 and TRBJ2-1; 8 bases are a match to TRBD2. The CDR3 is 16 amino acids. The trim removed 1 base at V and 6 bases at J, leaving 8 bases unmatched. In germline, CDR1 is SSHAT, CDR2 FNYEAQ (reference sequence). Full variable domain (remainder filled in from reference TRBV7-7 and TRBJ2-1): GAGVSQSPRYKVTKRGQDVTLRCDPISSHATLYWYQQALGQGPEFLTYFNYEAQPDKSGLPSDRFSAERPEGSISTLTIQRTEQRDSAMYRCASSLGAGEGSNEQFFGPGTRLTVL.

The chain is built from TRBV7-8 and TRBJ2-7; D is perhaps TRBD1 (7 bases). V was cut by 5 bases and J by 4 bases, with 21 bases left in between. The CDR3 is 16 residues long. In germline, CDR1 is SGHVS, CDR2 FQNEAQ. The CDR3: CASSPGGIGGSYEQYF. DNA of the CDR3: TGTGCCAGCAGCCCAGGGGGGATCGGGGGCTCGTACGAGCAGTACTTC.

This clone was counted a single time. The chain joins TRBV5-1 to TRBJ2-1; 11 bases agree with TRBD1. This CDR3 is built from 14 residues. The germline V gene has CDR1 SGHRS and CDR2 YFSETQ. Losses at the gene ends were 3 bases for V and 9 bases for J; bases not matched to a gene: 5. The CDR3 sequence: CASSYGDRGSEQFF. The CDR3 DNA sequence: TGCGCCAGCAGCTATGGGGACAGGGGGAGTGAGCAGTTCTTC.

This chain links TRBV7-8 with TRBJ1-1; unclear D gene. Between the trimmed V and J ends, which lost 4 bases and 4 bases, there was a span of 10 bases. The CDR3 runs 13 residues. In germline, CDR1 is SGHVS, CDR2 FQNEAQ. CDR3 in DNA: TGTGCCAGCAGCTCCGGACTAAGCACTGAAGCTTTCTTT. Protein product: CASSSGLSTEAFF.

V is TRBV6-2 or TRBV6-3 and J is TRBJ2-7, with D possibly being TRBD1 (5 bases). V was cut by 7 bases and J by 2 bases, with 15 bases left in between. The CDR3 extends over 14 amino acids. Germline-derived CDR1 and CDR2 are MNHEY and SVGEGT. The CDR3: CASTPEGAPYEQYF. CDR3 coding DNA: TGTGCCAGCACCCCCGAAGGGGCTCCCTACGAGCAGTACTTC.

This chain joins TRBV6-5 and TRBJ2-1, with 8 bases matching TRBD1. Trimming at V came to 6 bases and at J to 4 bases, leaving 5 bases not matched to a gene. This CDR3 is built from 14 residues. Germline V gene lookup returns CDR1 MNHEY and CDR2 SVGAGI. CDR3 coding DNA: TGTGCCAGCAGCAGGACAGGGACTTACAATGAGCAGTTCTTC. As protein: CASSRTGTYNEQFF.

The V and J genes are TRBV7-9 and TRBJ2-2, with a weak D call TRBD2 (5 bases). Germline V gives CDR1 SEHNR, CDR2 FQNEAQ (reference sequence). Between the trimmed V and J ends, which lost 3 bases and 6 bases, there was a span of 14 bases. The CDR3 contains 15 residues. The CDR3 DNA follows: TGTGCCAGCAGCTTCCTAACTAGAGCCGCCGGGGAGCTGTTTTTT. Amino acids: CASSFLTRAAGELFF.

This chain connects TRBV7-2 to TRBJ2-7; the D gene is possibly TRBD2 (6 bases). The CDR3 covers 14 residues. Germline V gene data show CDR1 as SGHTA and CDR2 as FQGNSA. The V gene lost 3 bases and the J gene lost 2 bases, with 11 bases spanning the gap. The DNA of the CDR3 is TGTGCCAGCAGCTTGGGACTGGCCCCCTACGAGCAGTACTTC. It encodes CASSLGLAPYEQYF.

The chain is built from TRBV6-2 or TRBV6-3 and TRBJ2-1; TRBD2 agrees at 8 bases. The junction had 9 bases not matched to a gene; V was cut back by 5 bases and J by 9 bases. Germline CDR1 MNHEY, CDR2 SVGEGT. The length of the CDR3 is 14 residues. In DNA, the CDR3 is TGTGCCAGCAGTCCAACAAACCTAGCGGGTGAGCAGTTCTTC. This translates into CASSPTNLAGEQFF.

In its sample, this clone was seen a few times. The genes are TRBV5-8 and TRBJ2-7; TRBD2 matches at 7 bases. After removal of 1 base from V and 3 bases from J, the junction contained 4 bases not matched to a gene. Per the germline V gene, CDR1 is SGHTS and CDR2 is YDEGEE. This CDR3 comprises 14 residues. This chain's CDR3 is CASSLPGGGYEQYF. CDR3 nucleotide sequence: TGTGCCAGCAGCTTGCCGGGAGGAGGCTACGAGCAGTACTTC.

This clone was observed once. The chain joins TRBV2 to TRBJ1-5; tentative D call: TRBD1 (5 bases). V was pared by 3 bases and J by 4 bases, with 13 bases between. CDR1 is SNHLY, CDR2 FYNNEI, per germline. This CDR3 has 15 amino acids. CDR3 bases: TGTGCCAGCAGTGACGGGAGGGCAGGGAATCAGCCCCAGCATTTT. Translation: CASSDGRAGNQPQHF.

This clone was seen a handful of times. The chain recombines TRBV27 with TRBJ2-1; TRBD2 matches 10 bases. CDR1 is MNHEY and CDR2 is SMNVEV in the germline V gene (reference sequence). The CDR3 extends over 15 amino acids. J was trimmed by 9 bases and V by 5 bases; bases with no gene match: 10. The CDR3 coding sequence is TGTGCCAGCAGTCTAACTAGCGGGATCTTAACTGAGCAGTTCTTC. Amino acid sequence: CASSLTSGILTEQFF.

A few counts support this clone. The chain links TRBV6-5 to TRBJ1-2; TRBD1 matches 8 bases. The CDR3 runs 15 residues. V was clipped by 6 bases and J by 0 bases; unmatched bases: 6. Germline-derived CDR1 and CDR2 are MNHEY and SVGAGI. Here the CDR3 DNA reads TGTGCCAGCAGAACCGGGGGACAGGCTAACTATGGCTACACCTTC. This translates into CASRTGGQANYGYTF.

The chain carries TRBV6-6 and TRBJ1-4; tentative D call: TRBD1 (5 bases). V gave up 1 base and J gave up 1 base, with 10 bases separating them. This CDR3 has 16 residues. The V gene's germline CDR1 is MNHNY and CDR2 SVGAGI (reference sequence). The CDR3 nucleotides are TGTGCCAGCAGTTACTTTTCGGGGGGAACTAATGAAAAACTGTTTTTT. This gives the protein CASSYFSGGTNEKLFF.

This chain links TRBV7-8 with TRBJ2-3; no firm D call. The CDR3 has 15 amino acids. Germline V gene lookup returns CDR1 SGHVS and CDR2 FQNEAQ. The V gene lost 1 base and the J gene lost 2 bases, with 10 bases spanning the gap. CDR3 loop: CASSLVGGFTDTQYF. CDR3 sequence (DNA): TGTGCCAGCAGCTTAGTTGGCGGATTCACAGATACGCAGTATTTT. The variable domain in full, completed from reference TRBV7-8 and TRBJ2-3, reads GAGVSQSPRYKVAKRGQDVALRCDPISGHVSLFWYQQALGQGPEFLTYFQNEAQLDKSGLPSDRFFAERPEGSVSTLKIQRTQQEDSAVYLCASSLVGGFTDTQYFGPGTRLTVL.

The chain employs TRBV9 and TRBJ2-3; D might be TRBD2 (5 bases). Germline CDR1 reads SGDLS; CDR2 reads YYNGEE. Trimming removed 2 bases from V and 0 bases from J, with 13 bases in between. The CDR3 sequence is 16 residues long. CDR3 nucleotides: TGTGCCAGCAGCGTTTCGGCTAGCCTAAGCACAGATACGCAGTATTTT. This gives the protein CASSVSASLSTDTQYF.

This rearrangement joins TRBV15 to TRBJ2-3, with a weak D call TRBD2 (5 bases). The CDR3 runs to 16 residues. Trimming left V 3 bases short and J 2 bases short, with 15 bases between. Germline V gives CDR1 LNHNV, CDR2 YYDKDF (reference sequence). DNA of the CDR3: TGTGCCACCAGCAGCTACGGACTCCCAAACACAGATACGCAGTATTTT. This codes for CATSSYGLPNTDTQYF.

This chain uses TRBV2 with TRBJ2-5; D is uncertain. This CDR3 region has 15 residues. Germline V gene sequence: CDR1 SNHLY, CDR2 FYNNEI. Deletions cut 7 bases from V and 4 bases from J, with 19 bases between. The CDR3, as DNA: TGTGCCAGCAATTTCTCACCGGTGAGGCGAGAGACCCAGTACTTC. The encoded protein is CASNFSPVRRETQYF. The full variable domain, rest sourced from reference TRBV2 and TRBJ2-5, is EPEVTQTPSHQVTQMGQEVILRCVPISNHLYFYWYRQILGQKVEFLVSFYNNEISEKSEIFDDQFSVERPDGSNFTLKIRSTKLEDSAMYFCASNFSPVRRETQYFGPGTRLLVL.

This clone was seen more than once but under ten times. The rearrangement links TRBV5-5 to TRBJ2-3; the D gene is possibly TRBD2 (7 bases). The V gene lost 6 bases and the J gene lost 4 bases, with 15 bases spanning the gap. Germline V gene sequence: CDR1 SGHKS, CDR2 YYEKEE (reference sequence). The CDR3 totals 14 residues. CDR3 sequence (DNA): TGTGCCAGCAATCCCGGAGGGGGGGCAGATACGCAGTATTTT. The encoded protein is CASNPGGGADTQYF.

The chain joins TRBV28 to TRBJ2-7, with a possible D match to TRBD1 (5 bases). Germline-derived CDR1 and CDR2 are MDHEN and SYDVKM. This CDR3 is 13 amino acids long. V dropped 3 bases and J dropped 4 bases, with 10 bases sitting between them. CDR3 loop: CASSLGRRYEQYF. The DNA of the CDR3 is TGTGCCAGCAGTTTGGGGCGGCGGTACGAGCAGTACTTC.

The DNA for the CDR3 is TGCGCCAGCAGTGAGAACATAGATACGCAGTATTTT. It codes for CASSENIDTQYF. The chain combines TRBV10-1 with TRBJ2-3; unclear D gene. Per germline, CDR1 WNHNN and CDR2 SYGVQD (reference sequence). Trimming removed 2 bases at V and 5 bases at J, with 5 bases between. The CDR3 sequence is 12 residues long.

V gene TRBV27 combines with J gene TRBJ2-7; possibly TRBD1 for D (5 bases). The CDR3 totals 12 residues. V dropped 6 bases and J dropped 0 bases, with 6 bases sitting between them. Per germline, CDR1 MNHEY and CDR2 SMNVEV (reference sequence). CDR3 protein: CASRTGSYEQYF. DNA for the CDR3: TGTGCCAGCAGAACAGGCTCCTACGAGCAGTACTTC.

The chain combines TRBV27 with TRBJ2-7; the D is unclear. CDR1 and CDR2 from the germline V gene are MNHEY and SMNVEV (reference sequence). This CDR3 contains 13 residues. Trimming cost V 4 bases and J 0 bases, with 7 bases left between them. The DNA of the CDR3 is TGTGCCAGCAGTTCGAGTGGCTCCTACGAGCAGTACTTC. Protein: CASSSSGSYEQYF.

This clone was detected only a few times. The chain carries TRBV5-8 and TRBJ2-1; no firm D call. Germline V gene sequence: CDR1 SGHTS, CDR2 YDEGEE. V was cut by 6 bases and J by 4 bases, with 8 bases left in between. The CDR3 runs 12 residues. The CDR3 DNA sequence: TGTGCCAGCATCCCTCGGTACAATGAGCAGTTCTTC. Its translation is CASIPRYNEQFF.